One T cell receptor (beta chain) is described in this entry. This sample was taken from a study of blood T cell repertoires in COVID-19. Study-wide background: Samples came from the United States, Italy and Spain, spanning acute and convalescent COVID-19.

This CDR3 contains 15 residues. Trimming removed 10 bases at V and 3 bases at J, with 21 bases between. Germline CDR1 reads ENHRY; CDR2 reads SYGVKD. Repertoires were generated with immunoSEQ multiplex PCR, while TCRdb's copy carries only in-frame clones and drops some. The table lists 300,000 to 350,000 clones, 85% to 90% of them singletons, with 2.9% in the top ten. Patients in Seattle were enrolled during active infection, then followed longitudinally. The clonotype comes from a woman in her 30s with COVID-19, enrolled during active disease. What was sequenced was peripheral blood. The chain is built from TRBV10-3 and TRBJ1-1, with D hard to call. CDR3 region: CASGGLVGLDTEAFF. In DNA, the CDR3 is TGTGCCAGCGGCGGACTGGTGGGTTTAGACACTGAAGCTTTCTTT.